Sequencing of this T cell receptor beta chain was carried out in a study of cytomegalovirus exposure and HLA in healthy donors. Study-wide context: Out of 398 genotyped donors, around 80% belonged to the Caucasian-associated ancestry cluster. Study conclusions and caveats: V segments that were indistinguishable, TRBV6-2 and TRBV6-3 among them, were omitted from analysis.

PCR used 60 Vbeta primers and 13 Jbeta primers. TCRdb's table, derived via immunoSEQ multiplex PCR, lists solely in-frame clones and lacks some. The sample has about 160,000 clones, 70% to 80% seen once. Comment on this clone: Its antigen is not identified.

CDR3 length: 13 residues. Per the germline V gene, CDR1 is ENHRY and CDR2 is SYGVKD. With V trimmed by 10 bases and J by 1 base, 4 bases remained unmatched. Sequencing was done on a sample of PBMCs. This clonotype was obtained from a woman between 50 and 59 years old in good health and CMV-seronegative. This chain links TRBV10-3 with TRBJ1-1; 9 nucleotides agree with TRBD1. CDR3 amino acids: CATSDRGNTEAFF. The CDR3 DNA sequence: TGTGCCACCTCGGACAGGGGGAACACTGAAGCTTTCTTT.